These 15 T cell receptor beta chains came from one sample sequenced in a study of glioma-infiltrating T cells after dendritic cell vaccination. The table came from immunoSEQ multiplex PCR; TCRdb's copy has only in-frame clones and leaves some out. The table shows tens of thousands of clones, with around 80% occurring only once. The source was blood, collected before dendritic cell vaccination. The receptors come from a human donor with glioblastoma.

The chain joins TRBV2 to TRBJ2-3; 9 nucleotides line up with TRBD1. Germline CDR1 and CDR2: SNHLY and FYNNEI. The CDR3 extends over 13 amino acids. Trimming at V came to 5 bases and at J to 6 bases, leaving 3 bases not matched to a gene. As DNA, the CDR3 is TGTGCCAGCAGTACAGGGGGCTGGGATACGCAGTATTTT. Encoded protein: CASSTGGWDTQYF.

The J gene is TRBJ2-1, the V gene TRBV14, with D uncertain. The CDR3 extends over 12 amino acids. Germline assignment: CDR1 SGHDN and CDR2 FVKESK. V lost 4 bases, J lost 12 bases, and 13 bases lay in between. For the CDR3, the DNA is TGTGCCAGCAGCCTCGGCCCGGGTTGGCAGTTCTTC. Encoded protein: CASSLGPGWQFF.

The chain uses TRBV19 and TRBJ1-4; D uncertain. V lost 5 bases, J lost 4 bases, and 14 bases lay in between. This CDR3 contains 15 residues. Germline V gene sequence: CDR1 LNHDA, CDR2 SQIVND (reference sequence). This CDR3 reads CASSLAGDINEKLFF. CDR3 coding DNA: TGTGCCAGTAGTTTGGCCGGGGATATTAATGAAAAACTGTTTTTT.

This clone was seen only a few times. The CDR3 DNA reads TGTGCCAGCAGCTTAACGGGACTAGGCACCGGGGAGCTGTTTTTT. It yields the protein CASSLTGLGTGELFF. This chain joins TRBV7-3 and TRBJ2-2; 8 bases map to TRBD2. J lost 4 bases, V lost 0 bases, and 1 base had no gene match. Germline assignment: CDR1 SGHTA and CDR2 FQGTGA. This CDR3 comprises 15 residues.

CDR3 DNA sequence: TGTGCCAGCAGCAAACGACAGGGGATGAACGAGCAGTACTTC. Protein product: CASSKRQGMNEQYF. The rearrangement uses TRBV11-2 and TRBJ2-7, with 8 nucleotides matching TRBD1. V lost 5 bases and J lost 5; bases outside the gene matches: 8. Germline V CDR1 and CDR2: SGHAT, FQNNGV. This CDR3 region has 14 residues.

The CDR3 is CATGRTGGMYEQYV. The CDR3 DNA sequence: TGTGCCACCGGGAGGACAGGGGGGATGTACGAGCAGTACGTC. The chain is built from TRBV28 and TRBJ2-7; 10 positions agree with TRBD1. This CDR3 is 14 amino acids long. The germline CDR1 and CDR2 sequences are MDHEN and SYDVKM. The V and J ends lost 10 bases and 4 bases, in that order; junction bases with no gene match: 10.

In this sample, this clone turned up a few times. The V and J genes are TRBV7-9 and TRBJ1-3; 7 positions agree with TRBD1. The CDR3 totals 19 residues. CDR1 SEHNR and CDR2 FQNEAQ come from the germline V gene (reference sequence). V lost 1 base to trimming and J lost 4 bases; unmatched junction nucleotides: 16. The CDR3, as DNA: TGTGCCAGCAGCTTAGGGGCCTCCGGGACAGAGGGAATCGGAAACACCATATATTTT. It encodes CASSLGASGTEGIGNTIYF.

The chain combines TRBV5-1 with TRBJ1-4, with 9 bases lining up with TRBD1. The CDR3 length is 16 residues. Per germline, CDR1 SGHRS and CDR2 YFSETQ. The V segment lost 4 bases and the J segment 4 bases; nucleotides outside the gene matches: 8. CDR3 coding DNA: TGCGCCAGCAGCCTGACAGGGGGACGGGGTAATGAAAAACTGTTTTTT. It yields the protein CASSLTGGRGNEKLFF.

This sequence joins TRBV10-3 and TRBJ2-3, with 10 positions matching TRBD1. The length of the CDR3 is 14 residues. V lost 10 bases and J lost 1; bases outside the gene matches: 5. Germline loops: CDR1 ENHRY, CDR2 SYGVKD. The CDR3 region is CATQGTGGTDTQYF. The CDR3 DNA is TGTGCCACCCAAGGGACAGGGGGCACAGATACGCAGTATTTT.

The V and J genes are TRBV5-1 and TRBJ2-5; D is ambiguous. Germline V gives CDR1 SGHRS, CDR2 YFSETQ. The CDR3 covers 14 residues. Trimming cost V 2 bases and J 2 bases, with 10 bases left between them. The CDR3 loop reads CASSLVPSQETQYF. The CDR3, as DNA: TGCGCCAGCAGCTTAGTGCCCAGTCAAGAGACCCAGTACTTC.

The chain has TRBV7-9 and TRBJ2-1, with a weak D call TRBD1 (5 bases). The germline gives CDR1 SEHNR, CDR2 FQNEAQ (reference sequence). V was cut by 2 bases and J by 7 bases, with 9 bases left in between. The CDR3 sequence is 13 residues long. CDR3 nucleotide sequence: TGTGCCAGCAGCTTAAGACAGCTTAATGAGCAGTTCTTC. It specifies CASSLRQLNEQFF. Combining the CDR3 with reference TRBV7-9 and TRBJ2-1 gives the whole variable domain DTGVSQNPRHKITKRGQNVTFRCDPISEHNRLYWYRQTLGQGPEFLTYFQNEAQLEKSRLLSDRFSAERPKGSFSTLEIQRTEQGDSAMYLCASSLRQLNEQFFGPGTRLTVL.

The chain links TRBV5-6 to TRBJ2-1; perhaps TRBD1 as D (5 bases). V was pared by 0 bases and J by 7 bases, with 11 bases between. There are 14 residues in the CDR3. Germline CDR1 and CDR2: SGHDT and YYEEEE. CDR3 residues: CASSLGTSVNEQFF. The CDR3 nucleotides read TGTGCCAGCAGCTTGGGGACATCAGTGAATGAGCAGTTCTTC. Full variable domain (remainder filled in from reference TRBV5-6 and TRBJ2-1): DAGVTQSPTHLIKTRGQQVTLRCSPKSGHDTVSWYQQALGQGPQFIFQYYEEEERQRGNFPDRFSGHQFPNYSSELNVNALLLGDSALYLCASSLGTSVNEQFFGPGTRLTVL.

The genes are TRBV25-1 and TRBJ2-1; 7 bases line up with TRBD1. V was pared by 6 bases and J by 3 bases, with 5 bases of the junction left unmatched. Germline CDR1 and CDR2: MGHDK and SYGVNS. The CDR3 is 14 amino acids. CDR3 bases: TGTGCCAGCAGAGACAGGGCCGTCTACAATGAGCAGTTCTTC. Amino acids: CASRDRAVYNEQFF.

The CDR3 loop reads CASSLVSGDGTQYF. CDR3 bases: TGTGCCAGCAGCTTGGTTAGCGGGGATGGGACCCAGTACTTC. The chain uses TRBV5-6 and TRBJ2-5; TRBD2 matches 8 bases. This CDR3 has 14 residues. The junction had 5 bases not matched to a gene; V was cut back by 0 bases and J by 7 bases. CDR1 and CDR2 (germline): SGHDT, YYEEEE.

The chain couples TRBV4-2 to TRBJ1-2; D possibly corresponds to TRBD1 (6 bases). Germline values: CDR1 LGHNA, CDR2 YNFKEQ. Trimming removed 5 bases from V and 4 bases from J, with 17 bases in between. There are 15 residues in the CDR3. Here the CDR3 reads CASSSDSGQPYGYTF. The CDR3 region has the DNA TGTGCCAGCAGCTCAGACTCTGGACAGCCCTATGGCTACACCTTC.